The T cell receptor beta chain described here comes from a study of blood T cell repertoires in COVID-19. Data came from immunoSEQ multiplex PCR; TCRdb stores just in-frame clones and leaves some out. The sample has some 70,000 clones; around 87% are singletons. The V end was cut by 4 bases, the J end by 1 base, with 7 bases between. CDR3 length: 13 amino acids. The TCR originated in a man over 45 with active COVID-19. The chain has TRBV12-3 or TRBV12-4 and TRBJ1-1; D gene uncertain. The sample was peripheral blood. For the CDR3, the DNA is TGTGCCAGCAGTTCTAAGAGGAACACTGAAGCTTTCTTT. Encoded protein: CASSSKRNTEAFF.